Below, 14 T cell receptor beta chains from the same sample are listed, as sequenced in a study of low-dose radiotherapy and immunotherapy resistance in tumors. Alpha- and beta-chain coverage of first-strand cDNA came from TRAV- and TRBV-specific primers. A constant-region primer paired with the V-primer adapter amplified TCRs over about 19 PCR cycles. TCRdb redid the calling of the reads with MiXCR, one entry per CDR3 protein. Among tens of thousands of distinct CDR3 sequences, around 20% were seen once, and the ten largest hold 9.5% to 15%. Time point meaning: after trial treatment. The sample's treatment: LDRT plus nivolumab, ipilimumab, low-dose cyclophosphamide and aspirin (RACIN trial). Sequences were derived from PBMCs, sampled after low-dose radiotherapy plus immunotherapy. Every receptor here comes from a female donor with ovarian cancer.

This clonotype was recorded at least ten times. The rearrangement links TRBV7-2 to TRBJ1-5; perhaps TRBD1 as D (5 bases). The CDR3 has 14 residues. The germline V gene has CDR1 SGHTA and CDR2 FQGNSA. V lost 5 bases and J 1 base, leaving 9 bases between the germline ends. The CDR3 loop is CASSRQQSNQPQHF. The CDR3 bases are TGTGCCAGCAGCAGACAGCAGAGCAATCAGCCCCAGCATTTT.

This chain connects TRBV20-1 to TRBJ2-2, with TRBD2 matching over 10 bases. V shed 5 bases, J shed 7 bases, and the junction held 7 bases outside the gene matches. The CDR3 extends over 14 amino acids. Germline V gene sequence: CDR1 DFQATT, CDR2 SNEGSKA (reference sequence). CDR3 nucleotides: TGCAGTGCTCTAGCGGGAGCGACAATCGGGGAGCTGTTTTTT. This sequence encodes CSALAGATIGELFF.

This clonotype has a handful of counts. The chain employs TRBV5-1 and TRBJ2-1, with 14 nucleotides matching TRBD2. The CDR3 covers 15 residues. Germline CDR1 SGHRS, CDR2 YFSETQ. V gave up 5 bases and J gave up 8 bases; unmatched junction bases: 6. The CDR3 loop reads CASRGTSGGIYEQFF. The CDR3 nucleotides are TGCGCCAGCAGAGGGACTAGCGGGGGTATATATGAGCAGTTCTTC.

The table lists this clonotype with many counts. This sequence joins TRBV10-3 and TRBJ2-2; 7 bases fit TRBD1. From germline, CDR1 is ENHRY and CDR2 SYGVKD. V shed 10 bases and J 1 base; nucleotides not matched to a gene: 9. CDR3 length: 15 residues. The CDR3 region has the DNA TGTGCCACCAGGCCGGGACAGTTGAACACCGGGGAGCTGTTTTTT. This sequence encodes CATRPGQLNTGELFF.

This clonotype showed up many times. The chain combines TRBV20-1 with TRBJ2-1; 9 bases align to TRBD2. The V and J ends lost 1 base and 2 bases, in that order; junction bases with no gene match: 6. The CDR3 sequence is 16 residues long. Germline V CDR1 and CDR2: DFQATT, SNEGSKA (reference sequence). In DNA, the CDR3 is TGCAGTGCTAGAGCTTATAGCGGGAGTCCCTACAATGAGCAGTTCTTC. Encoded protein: CSARAYSGSPYNEQFF.

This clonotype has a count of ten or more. Here the CDR3 reads CASRLVNEQFF. In DNA, the CDR3 is TGTGCCAGCAGGCTCGTGAATGAGCAGTTCTTC. The J gene is TRBJ2-1, the V gene TRBV2, with D unresolved. This CDR3 has 11 residues. The V end was cut by 6 bases, the J end by 7 bases, with 7 bases between. Germline V gene data show CDR1 as SNHLY and CDR2 as FYNNEI.

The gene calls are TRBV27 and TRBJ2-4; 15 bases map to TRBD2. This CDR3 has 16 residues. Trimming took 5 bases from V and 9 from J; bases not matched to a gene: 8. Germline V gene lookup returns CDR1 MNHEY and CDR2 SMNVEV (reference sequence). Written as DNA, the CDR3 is TGTGCCAGCAGTCGGACTAGCGGGGGGGCGGTGGTCATTCAGTACTTC. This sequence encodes CASSRTSGGAVVIQYF.

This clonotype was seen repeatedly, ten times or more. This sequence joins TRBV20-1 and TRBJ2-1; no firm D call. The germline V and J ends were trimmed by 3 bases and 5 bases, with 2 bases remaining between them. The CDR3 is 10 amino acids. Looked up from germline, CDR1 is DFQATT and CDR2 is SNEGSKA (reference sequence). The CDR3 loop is CSASDNEQFF. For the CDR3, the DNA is TGCAGTGCTAGTGACAATGAGCAGTTCTTC.

This CDR3 is CASSLAAGATRYEQYF. CDR3 DNA: TGCGCCAGCAGCTTGGCTGCGGGGGCCACCCGCTACGAGCAGTACTTC. The chain has TRBV5-1 and TRBJ2-7; a weak D match, TRBD2 (7 bases). Trimming pared 0 bases from V and 3 bases from J, leaving 16 bases between. Germline assignment: CDR1 SGHRS and CDR2 YFSETQ. This CDR3 contains 16 residues.

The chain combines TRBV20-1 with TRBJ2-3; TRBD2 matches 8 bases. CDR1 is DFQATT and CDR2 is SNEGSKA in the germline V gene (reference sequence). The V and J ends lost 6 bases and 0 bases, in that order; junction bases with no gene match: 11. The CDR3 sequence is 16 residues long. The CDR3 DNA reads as TGCAGTGCATCACTAGCGGAGAGGACTAGCACAGATACGCAGTATTTT. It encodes CSASLAERTSTDTQYF.

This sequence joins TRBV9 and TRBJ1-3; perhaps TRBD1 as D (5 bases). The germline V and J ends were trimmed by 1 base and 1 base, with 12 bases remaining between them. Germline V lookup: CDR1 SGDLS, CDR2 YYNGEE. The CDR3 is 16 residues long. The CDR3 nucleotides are TGTGCCAGCAGCGTATTTGACAGCGAATCTGGAAACACCATATATTTT. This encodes CASSVFDSESGNTIYF.

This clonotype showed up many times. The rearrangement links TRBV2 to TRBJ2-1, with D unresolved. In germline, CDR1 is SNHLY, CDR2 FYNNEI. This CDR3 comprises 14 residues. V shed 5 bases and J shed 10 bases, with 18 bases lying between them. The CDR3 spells CASSQLLPGFEQFF. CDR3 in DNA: TGTGCCAGCAGTCAACTGCTTCCGGGCTTCGAGCAGTTCTTC.

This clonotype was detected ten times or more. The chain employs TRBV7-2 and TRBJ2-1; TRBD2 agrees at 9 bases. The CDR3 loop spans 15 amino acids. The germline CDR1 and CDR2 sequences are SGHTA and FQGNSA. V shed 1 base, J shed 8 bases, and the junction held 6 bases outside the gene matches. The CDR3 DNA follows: TGTGCCAGCAGCTTAGGTCTAGCGGGATTCTATGAGCAGTTCTTC. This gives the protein CASSLGLAGFYEQFF.

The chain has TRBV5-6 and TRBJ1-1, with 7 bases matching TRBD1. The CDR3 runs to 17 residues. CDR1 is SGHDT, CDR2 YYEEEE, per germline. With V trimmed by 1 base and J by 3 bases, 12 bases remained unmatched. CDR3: CASSLRPPFRGDTEAFF. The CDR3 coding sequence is TGTGCCAGCAGCTTGCGGCCCCCCTTCAGGGGGGACACTGAAGCTTTCTTT.